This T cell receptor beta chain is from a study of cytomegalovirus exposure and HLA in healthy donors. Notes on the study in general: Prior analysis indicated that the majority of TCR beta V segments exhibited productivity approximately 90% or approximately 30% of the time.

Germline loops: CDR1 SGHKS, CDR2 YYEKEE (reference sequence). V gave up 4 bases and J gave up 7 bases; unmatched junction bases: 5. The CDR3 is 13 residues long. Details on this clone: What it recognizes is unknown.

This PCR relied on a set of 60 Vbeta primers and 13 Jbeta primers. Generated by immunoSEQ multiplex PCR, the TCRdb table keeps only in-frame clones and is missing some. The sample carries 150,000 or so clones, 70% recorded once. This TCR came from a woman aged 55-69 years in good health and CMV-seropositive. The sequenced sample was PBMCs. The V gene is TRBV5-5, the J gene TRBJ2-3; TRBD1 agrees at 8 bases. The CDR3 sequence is CASSRQGANTQYF. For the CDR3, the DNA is TGTGCCAGCAGCCGCCAGGGGGCGAATACGCAGTATTTT. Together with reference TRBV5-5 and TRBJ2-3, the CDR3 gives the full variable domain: DAGVTQSPTHLIKTRGQQVTLRCSPISGHKSVSWYQQVLGQGPQFIFQYYEKEERGRGNFPDRFSARQFPNYSSELNVNALLLGDSALYLCASSRQGANTQYFGPGTRLTVL.